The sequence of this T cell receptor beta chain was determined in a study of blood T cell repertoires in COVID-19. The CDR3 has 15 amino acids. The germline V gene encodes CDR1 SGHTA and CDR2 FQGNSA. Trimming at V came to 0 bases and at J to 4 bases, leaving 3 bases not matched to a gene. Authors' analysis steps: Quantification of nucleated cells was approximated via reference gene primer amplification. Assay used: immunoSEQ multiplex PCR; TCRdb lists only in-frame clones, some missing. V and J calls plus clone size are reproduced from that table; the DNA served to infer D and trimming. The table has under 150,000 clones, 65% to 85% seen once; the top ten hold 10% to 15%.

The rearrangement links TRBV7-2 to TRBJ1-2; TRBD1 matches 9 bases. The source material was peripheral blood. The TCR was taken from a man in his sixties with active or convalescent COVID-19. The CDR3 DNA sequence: TGTGCCAGCAGCTTAGCAGGACAGGGGCCCTATGGCTACACCTTC. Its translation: CASSLAGQGPYGYTF.